This TCR beta chain derives from a study of shared clonotypes between healthy human individuals. CD45RO-negative cells were positively selected for CCR7, leaving out terminally differentiated effector memory CD45RA+ cells. Sequencing was performed with immunoSEQ multiplex PCR; in TCRdb, only in-frame clones are kept and a portion is missing. This table has 550,000 to 650,000 clones, approximately 96% appearing once. Germline CDR1 and CDR2: SGHRS and YFSETQ. The CDR3 loop spans 18 amino acids. V shed 5 bases, J shed 1 base, and the junction held 15 bases outside the gene matches. The sequencing sample was made of naive CD8+ T cells sorted from blood. The TCR sequence derives from a woman aged 25 to 39 in good health. The chain has TRBV5-1 and TRBJ2-5; 9 bases agree with TRBD2. CDR3 sequence (DNA): TGCGCCAGCAGGGAGTGGGCGGGAGGGCCGATGGGCCAAGAGACCCAGTACTTC. It translates to CASREWAGGPMGQETQYF.